Listed here is a single TCR beta chain. The antigen is unknown. The source of the sample is a study of beta chain features in type 1 diabetes. The study, taken as a whole, reports: Type 1 diabetes patients showed a moderate but significant shortening of TCRB CDR3s in all four CD4+ subsets. A greater similarity of naive, central memory and Treg TCRB repertoires was seen among patients than among healthy donors. A PCR bias possibly favoring shorter templates would apply equally to patients and controls. Junctions at VDJ sites from type 1 diabetes patients had fewer insertions and more deletions.

TCRB transcripts that were expressed got sequenced, as all of the isolated RNA had been reverse transcribed. Clones were read by immunoSEQ multiplex PCR, and TCRdb kept only the in-frame ones, dropping some. The sample has roughly 250,000 clones; approximately 20% are singletons. Isolation of CD4+ naive, central memory, regulatory and stem cell-like memory cells was achieved by sorting via CD45RO/CCR7/CD25/CD127/CD95/CD27. CDR1 MNHNY and CDR2 SVGAGI come from the germline V gene (reference sequence). Trimming removed 2 bases at V and 2 bases at J, with 6 bases between. The CDR3 length is 13 residues.

The genes are TRBV6-6 and TRBJ2-5; D gene uncertain. Material for sequencing was naive CD4+ T cells from blood. The sequence came from a woman between 35 and 50 years old with type 1 diabetes. Written as DNA, the CDR3 is TGTGCCAGCAGTTACCAGGAACAAGAGACCCAGTACTTC. Protein sequence: CASSYQEQETQYF.